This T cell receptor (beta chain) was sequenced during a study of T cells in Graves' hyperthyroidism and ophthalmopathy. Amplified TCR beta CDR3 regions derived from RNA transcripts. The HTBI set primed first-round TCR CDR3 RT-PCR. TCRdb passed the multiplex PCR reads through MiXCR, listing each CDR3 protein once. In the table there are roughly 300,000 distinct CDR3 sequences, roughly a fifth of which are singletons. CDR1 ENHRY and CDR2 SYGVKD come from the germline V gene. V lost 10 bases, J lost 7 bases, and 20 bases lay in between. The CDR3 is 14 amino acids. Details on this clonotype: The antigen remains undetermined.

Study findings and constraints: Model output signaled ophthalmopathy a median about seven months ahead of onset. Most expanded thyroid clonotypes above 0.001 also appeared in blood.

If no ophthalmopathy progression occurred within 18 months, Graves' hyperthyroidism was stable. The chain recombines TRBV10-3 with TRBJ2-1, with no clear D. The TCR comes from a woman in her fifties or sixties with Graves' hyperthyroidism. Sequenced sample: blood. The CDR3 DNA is TGTGCCACCACAGATTTGTTATCCGAGAATGAGCAGTTCTTC. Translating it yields CATTDLLSENEQFF.